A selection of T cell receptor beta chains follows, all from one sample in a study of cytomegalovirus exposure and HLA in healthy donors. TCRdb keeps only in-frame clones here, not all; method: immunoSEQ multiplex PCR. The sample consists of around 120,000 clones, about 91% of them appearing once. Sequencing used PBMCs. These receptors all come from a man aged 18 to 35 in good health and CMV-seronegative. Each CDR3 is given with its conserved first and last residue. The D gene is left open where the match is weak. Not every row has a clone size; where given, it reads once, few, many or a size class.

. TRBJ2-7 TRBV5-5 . CASSLAVGTGRYEQYF TGTGCCAGCAGCTTGGCGGTTGGGACTGGCCGCTACGAGCAGTACTTC
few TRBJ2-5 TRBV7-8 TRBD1 CASSQGVGRETQYF TGTGCCAGCAGCCAGGGGGTAGGGCGGGAGACCCAGTACTTC
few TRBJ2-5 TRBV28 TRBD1 CASSSGQGGAETQYF TGTGCCAGCAGTTCGGGACAGGGAGGTGCAGAGACCCAGTACTTC
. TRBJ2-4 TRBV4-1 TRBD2 CASSLGLAGGPKNIQYF TGCGCCAGCAGCCTGGGACTAGCGGGAGGCCCCAAAAACATTCAGTACTTC
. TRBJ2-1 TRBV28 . CASSLPGEPYNEQFF TGTGCCAGCAGTTTACCCGGAGAGCCCTACAATGAGCAGTTCTTC
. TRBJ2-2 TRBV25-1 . CASSLLGGATGELFF TGTGCCAGCAGTCTCCTCGGTGGAGCCACCGGGGAGCTGTTTTTT
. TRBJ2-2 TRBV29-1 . CSVEDREPGELFF TGCAGCGTTGAAGATCGGGAGCCCGGGGAGCTGTTTTTT
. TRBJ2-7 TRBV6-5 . CASSYADYEQYF TGTGCCAGCAGTTACGCAGACTACGAGCAGTACTTC
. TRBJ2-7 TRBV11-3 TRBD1 CASNPEPGQGRLLYF TGTGCCAGCAACCCAGAACCGGGACAGGGGCGCCTATTGTACTTC
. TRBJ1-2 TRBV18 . CASSPAQGGGYTF TGTGCCAGCTCACCAGCACAGGGTGGTGGCTACACCTTC
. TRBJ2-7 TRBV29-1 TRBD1 CSVGGKTGGYSYEQYF TGCAGCGTTGGCGGCAAAACAGGGGGCTATTCCTACGAGCAGTACTTC
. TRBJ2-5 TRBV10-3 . CAISESLESQETQYF TGTGCCATCAGTGAGTCGCTAGAGAGCCAAGAGACCCAGTACTTC
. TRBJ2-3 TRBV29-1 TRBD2 CSVDSSGRGTQYF TGCAGCGTTGATTCTAGCGGGAGGGGTACGCAGTATTTT
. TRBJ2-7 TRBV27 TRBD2 CASSLGEGYEQYF TGTGCCAGCAGTTTAGGGGAGGGGTACGAGCAGTACTTC
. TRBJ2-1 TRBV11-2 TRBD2 CASSSRTSGASYNEQFF TGTGCCAGCAGCTCTAGGACTAGCGGTGCCTCCTACAATGAGCAGTTCTTC
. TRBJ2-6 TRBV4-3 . CASSPGLRDISSSGANVLTF TGCGCCAGCAGCCCGGGGCTCCGGGACATCTCTTCCTCTGGGGCCAACGTCCTGACTTTC
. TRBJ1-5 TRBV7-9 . CASSPVGDQPQHF TGTGCCAGCAGCCCAGTGGGCGATCAGCCCCAGCATTTT
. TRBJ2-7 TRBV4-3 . CASSQDPRVDEQYF TGCGCCAGCAGCCAAGATCCCAGGGTGGACGAGCAGTACTTC
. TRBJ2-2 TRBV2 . CASSERAGLGELFF TGTGCCAGCAGTGAACGGGCGGGACTCGGGGAGCTGTTTTTT
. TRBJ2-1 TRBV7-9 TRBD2 CASSLVGTSPNEQFF TGTGCCAGCAGCTTAGTCGGGACTAGCCCCAATGAGCAGTTCTTC
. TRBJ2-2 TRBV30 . CAWSQLNTGELFF TGTGCCTGGAGTCAACTTAACACCGGGGAGCTGTTTTTT
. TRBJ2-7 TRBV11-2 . CASSRETGLSYEQYF TGTGCCAGCAGCAGAGAGACAGGACTTTCCTACGAGCAGTACTTC
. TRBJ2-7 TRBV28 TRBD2 CASSSPSGRTPYEQYF TGTGCCAGCAGTTCCCCTAGCGGGAGAACGCCCTACGAGCAGTACTTC
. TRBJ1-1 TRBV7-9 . CASTQANTEAFF TGTGCCAGCACACAGGCGAACACTGAAGCTTTCTTT
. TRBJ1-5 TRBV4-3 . CASSQMCGNQPQHF TGCGCCAGCAGCCAAATGTGCGGCAATCAGCCCCAGCATTTT
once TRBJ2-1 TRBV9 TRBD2 CASSVGVTGGYNEQFF TGTGCCAGCAGCGTAGGGGTCACGGGGGGATACAATGAGCAGTTCTTC
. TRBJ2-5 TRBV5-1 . CASSLSPQETQYF TGCGCCAGCAGCTTGTCCCCTCAAGAGACCCAGTACTTC
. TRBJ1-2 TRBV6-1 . CASNPTGYYGYTF TGTGCCAGCAACCCGACGGGATACTATGGCTACACCTTC
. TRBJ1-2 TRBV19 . CASSIFTTMWQVVYGYTF TGTGCCAGTAGTATATTCACGACTATGTGGCAGGTTGTCTATGGCTACACCTTC
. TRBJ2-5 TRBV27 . CASSLGVGGETQYF TGTGCCAGCAGTCTAGGCGTCGGGGGAGAGACCCAGTACTTC
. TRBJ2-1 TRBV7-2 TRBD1 CASSLDRGRQFF TGTGCCAGCAGTTTAGACAGGGGGCGGCAGTTCTTC
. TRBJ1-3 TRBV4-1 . CASSPVYSGNTIYF TGCGCCAGCAGCCCCGTCTACTCTGGAAACACCATATATTTT
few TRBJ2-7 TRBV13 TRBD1 CASREFGTGLEQYF TGTGCCAGCAGGGAGTTCGGGACAGGGCTTGAGCAGTACTTC
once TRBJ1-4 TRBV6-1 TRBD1 CASSATGSEKLFF TGTGCCAGCAGTGCGACAGGGAGTGAAAAACTGTTTTTT
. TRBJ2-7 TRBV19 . CASSIVASYEQYF TGTGCCAGTAGTATAGTGGCCTCCTACGAGCAGTACTTC
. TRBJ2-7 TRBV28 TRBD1 CASRGQGATAKQYF TGTGCCAGCAGGGGACAGGGAGCTACGGCAAAGCAGTACTTC
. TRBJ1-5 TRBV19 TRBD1 CASTRYGTGGDQPQHF TGTGCCAGTACCCGATACGGGACAGGGGGAGATCAGCCCCAGCATTTT
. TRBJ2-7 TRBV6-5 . CASTSAGTYEQYF TGTGCCAGCACCTCGGCAGGGACCTACGAGCAGTACTTC
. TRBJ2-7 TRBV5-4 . CASSFSQGYEQYF TGTGCCAGCAGCTTTTCACAGGGATACGAGCAGTACTTC
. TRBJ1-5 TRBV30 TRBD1 CAWSGDRVASNQPQHF TGTGCCTGGTCCGGGGACAGGGTTGCGAGCAATCAGCCCCAGCATTTT
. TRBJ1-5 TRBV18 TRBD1 CASSPETGQGGQPQHF TGTGCCAGCTCACCAGAAACGGGACAGGGGGGTCAGCCCCAGCATTTT
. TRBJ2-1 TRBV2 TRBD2 CASRPGTSGGIYNEQFF TGTGCCAGCAGGCCGGGGACTAGCGGGGGAATCTACAATGAGCAGTTCTTC
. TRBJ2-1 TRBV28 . CASSSTFEPGEQFF TGTGCCAGCAGTTCAACCTTTGAGCCCGGTGAGCAGTTCTTC
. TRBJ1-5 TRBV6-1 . CASRGGAPRNQPQHF TGTGCCAGCAGAGGCGGGGCGCCGCGCAATCAGCCCCAGCATTTT
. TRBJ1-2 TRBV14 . CASSQDLRGYTF TGTGCCAGCAGCCAAGATCTGCGTGGCTACACCTTC
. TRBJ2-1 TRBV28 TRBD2 CASSQLAGGPDEQFF TGTGCCAGCAGTCAACTAGCGGGAGGGCCTGATGAGCAGTTCTTC